This TCR beta chain was sequenced in a study of T cell responses to AZD1222 COVID-19 vaccine (dated by TCRdb to the early 2020s). Study-level background: Because spike-specific TCR depth and breadth did not differ between the two schedules, AZD1222 recipients who got a second dose at roughly 4 weeks were pooled with those who got a second dose at roughly 12 weeks. TCR sequencing covered about 230 trial participants: 207 given two doses of AZD1222 and 26 given two doses of MenACWY control vaccine. Trial participants were enrolled by age into 18-55, 56-69 and 70-plus year subgroups, with roughly 160, 29 and 62 TCR-sequenced participants respectively. The paper as a whole reports these results and caveats: Nearly half of unique spike-specific TCRs reportedly recognized epitopes outside regions mutated in the B.1.351 and B.1.1.7 variants. Most participants were white British and females outnumbered males, and the authors suggested that clonal diversity may have been underestimated. Because no day 14 peak-response samples were available, the repertoires could be characterized only after the peak T cell response. In the small 56-69-year group, the increase in depth fell short of significance, most likely because of low power. Only five to seven AZD1222 recipients were SARS-CoV-2 seropositive at baseline, limiting conclusions about previously exposed vaccinees. Vaccine-associated CD4 TCRs spanned the whole spike protein, with dominant responses in regions 160-218 and 743-854. After two AZD1222 doses, both the breadth and the depth of spike-specific TCRs were significantly higher than at day 0 and than in MenACWY recipients.

The sample's time point label is to be understood as: baseline before first vaccination. Samples from vaccinated people were obtained from the UK trials COV001 and COV002, which included a single-blind randomized controlled phase 2/3 trial of AZD1222 (ChAdOx1 nCoV-19) in healthy adults. For TCRbeta chain sequencing, PBMC samples from trial participants were taken at day 0 and at day 28 after the second dose. The CDR3 regions of human TCRbeta chains were subjected to immunosequencing. Turning to the authors' computational methods: Repertoire TCRs were checked for matches against a reference library of SARS-CoV-2-specific TCRs that had been generated using the MIRA antigen-specificity platform. Breadth meant the fraction of unique TCRs that were SARS-CoV-2-associated, whereas depth meant the fraction of total T cells that were SARS-CoV-2-associated. Using the MIRA data, each spike-specific TCR was mapped to the spike region that the TCR reacts to and placed in a CD4 or CD8 class. Log10-transformed breadth and depth values were compared by one-way ANOVA with Sidak's multiple comparisons tests. This immuneACCESS table, as held by TCRdb, lists in-frame sequences with V and J called but not all clones. Of the missing ones, under half trace to an unresolved V gene in checked studies; the others have no known cause. The V and J calls and clone size are taken from that table; D and trimming were inferred from the DNA. The sample contains roughly 56,000 clones, 70% to 90% of them found a single time. The ten largest clones capture more than 13% of the sample.

Regarding this clone: It has no known antigen specificity. The input lacks base qualities; no much larger clone sits a single base away.

Taken from the germline V gene (reference sequence), the CDR1 and CDR2 loops are SEHNR and FQNEAQ. V is pruned by 5 bases and J by 3 bases, leaving 4 bases of the junction without a gene match. Its CDR3 holds 14 amino acids, cysteine through phenylalanine. The CDR3 DNA has 42 bases and is translated from base 1. The source is an adult in good health. The starting material was peripheral blood, obtained on day 0 of AZD1222 vaccination. The chain joins TRBV7-9 to TRBJ1-1; 9 bases in between match TRBD1. The CDR3 loop reads CASSIDRGYTEAFF. The sequenced DNA is TGTGCCAGCAGCATTGACAGGGGGTACACTGAAGCTTTCTTT.